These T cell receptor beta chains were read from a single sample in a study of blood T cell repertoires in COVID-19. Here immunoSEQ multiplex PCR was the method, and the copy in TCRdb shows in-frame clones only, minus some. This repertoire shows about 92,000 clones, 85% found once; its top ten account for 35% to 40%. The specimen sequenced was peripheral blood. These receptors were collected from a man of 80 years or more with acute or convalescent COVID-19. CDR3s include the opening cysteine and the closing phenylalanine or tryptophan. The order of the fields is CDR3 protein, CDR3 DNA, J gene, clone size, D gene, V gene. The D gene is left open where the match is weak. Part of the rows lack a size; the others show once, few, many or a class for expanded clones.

CASSTDRVGTQYF | TGCGCCAGCAGCACAGACAGGGTAGGGACCCAGTACTTC | TRBJ2-5 | NA | TRBD1 | TRBV5-1
CASSMASSGRTYEQYF | TGTGCCAGTAGTATGGCGTCTAGCGGGCGCACCTACGAGCAGTACTTC | TRBJ2-7 | NA | TRBD2 | TRBV19
CASSFNSGSSYNEQFF | TGCGCCAGCAGCTTCAATAGCGGGAGCTCCTACAATGAGCAGTTCTTC | TRBJ2-1 | NA | TRBD2 | TRBV5-1
CASSFRDRGGLAAYNEQFF | TGTGCCAGCAGTTTTCGGGACAGGGGTGGACTAGCGGCCTACAATGAGCAGTTCTTC | TRBJ2-1 | few | NA | TRBV27
CSVEFGTGGTEAFF | TGCAGCGTTGAATTCGGTACAGGGGGCACTGAAGCTTTCTTT | TRBJ1-1 | NA | TRBD1 | TRBV29-1
CASTPGTVVSEQFF | TGCGCCAGCACCCCCGGGACAGTAGTTTCTGAGCAGTTCTTC | TRBJ2-1 | NA | TRBD1 | TRBV5-1
CASSFLADNTEAFF | TGCGCCAGCAGCTTTTTAGCGGACAACACTGAAGCTTTCTTT | TRBJ1-1 | once | NA | TRBV5-1
CASSLGAAGVYTEAFF | TGTGCCAGCAGTTTGGGGGCCGCCGGCGTGTACACTGAAGCTTTCTTT | TRBJ1-1 | NA | NA | TRBV27
CASSQFGDRGSRVTYEQYF | TGTGCCAGCAGCCAATTTGGGGACAGGGGGAGTCGGGTCACCTACGAGCAGTACTTC | TRBJ2-7 | NA | TRBD1 | TRBV3-1/TRBV3-2
CASSRGREILETQYF | TGTGCCAGCAGCCGAGGGCGGGAGATCTTAGAGACCCAGTACTTC | TRBJ2-5 | NA | TRBD2 | TRBV14
CASSFGLADTDTQYF | TGTGCCAGCAGCTTCGGCCTAGCAGACACAGATACGCAGTATTTT | TRBJ2-3 | NA | NA | TRBV11-3
CATSDSRASGYTF | TGTGCCACCAGTGATTCCAGGGCTAGTGGCTACACCTTC | TRBJ1-2 | NA | NA | TRBV24-1
CASSSHGSASNQPQHF | TGTGCCAGTAGTTCCCACGGAAGCGCTTCGAATCAGCCCCAGCATTTT | TRBJ1-5 | NA | NA | TRBV19
CASSYELANEKLFF | TGTGCCAGCAGTTACGAGTTGGCTAATGAAAAACTGTTTTTT | TRBJ1-4 | NA | NA | TRBV6-5
CASSLSGGPESPLHF | TGTGCCAGCAGTTTATCCGGGGGGCCGGAATCACCCCTCCACTTT | TRBJ1-6 | NA | NA | TRBV27
CASSPTGLYGYTF | TGTGCCAGCAGTCCGACAGGACTCTATGGCTACACCTTC | TRBJ1-2 | NA | NA | TRBV6-6
CASSRLTVANTGELFF | TGTGCCAGCAGCAGACTGACGGTCGCGAACACCGGGGAGCTGTTTTTT | TRBJ2-2 | NA | NA | TRBV13
CASKGQAGEQYF | TGTGCCAGTAAGGGACAGGCTGGAGAGCAGTACTTC | TRBJ2-7 | once | TRBD1 | TRBV6-5
CATSDFGAPETQYF | TGTGCCACCAGTGATTTTGGGGCCCCAGAGACCCAGTACTTC | TRBJ2-5 | NA | NA | TRBV24-1
CASSHLGQGFKDTEAFF | TGTGCCAGCAGCCACCTAGGACAGGGATTCAAGGACACTGAAGCTTTTTTT | TRBJ1-1 | NA | TRBD1 | TRBV14
CASSPGGLNEKLFF | TGTGCCAGCAGCCCCGGGGGGCTCAATGAAAAACTGTTTTTT | TRBJ1-4 | NA | NA | TRBV6-5
CASSLPPDRDSYEQYF | TGTGCCAGCAGTTTACCCCCAGACAGAGACTCCTACGAGCAGTACTTC | TRBJ2-7 | NA | NA | TRBV27
CASREQGISGNTIYF | TGTGCCAGCAGAGAACAGGGGATCTCTGGAAACACCATATATTTT | TRBJ1-3 | NA | TRBD1 | TRBV2
CASSYKTGSNHNEQFF | TGTGCCAGCAGTTACAAGACAGGGTCGAACCACAATGAGCAGTTCTTC | TRBJ2-1 | NA | TRBD1 | TRBV6-2/TRBV6-3
CASSDFGGNYEQYF | TGTGCCAGCAGTGATTTCGGCGGTAACTACGAGCAGTACTTC | TRBJ2-7 | NA | NA | TRBV25-1
CASSSDYTDTQYF | TGTGCCAGCAGCTCGGACTACACAGATACGCAGTATTTT | TRBJ2-3 | NA | NA | TRBV7-3
CASSATERRRTYGYTF | TGTGCCAGCAGCGCCACTGAAAGGAGAAGGACTTATGGCTACACCTTC | TRBJ1-2 | NA | NA | TRBV7-9
CASSEGGADTQYF | TGTGCCAGCAGTGAAGGGGGCGCAGATACGCAGTATTTT | TRBJ2-3 | NA | NA | TRBV6-1
CASSYLGEQYF | TGTGCCAGCAGCTACCTCGGGGAGCAGTACTTC | TRBJ2-7 | few | NA | TRBV5-5
CASSETRGMNTEAFF | TGTGCCAGCAGCGAGACAAGGGGCATGAACACTGAAGCTTTCTTT | TRBJ1-1 | NA | NA | TRBV7-6
CASSWDQQGDTEAFF | TGCGCCAGCAGCTGGGACCAACAGGGAGATACTGAAGCTTTCTTT | TRBJ1-1 | NA | NA | TRBV5-1
CASSRETGTTGELFF | TGTGCCAGCTCGAGAGAAACAGGGACCACCGGGGAGCTGTTTTTT | TRBJ2-2 | NA | NA | TRBV7-3